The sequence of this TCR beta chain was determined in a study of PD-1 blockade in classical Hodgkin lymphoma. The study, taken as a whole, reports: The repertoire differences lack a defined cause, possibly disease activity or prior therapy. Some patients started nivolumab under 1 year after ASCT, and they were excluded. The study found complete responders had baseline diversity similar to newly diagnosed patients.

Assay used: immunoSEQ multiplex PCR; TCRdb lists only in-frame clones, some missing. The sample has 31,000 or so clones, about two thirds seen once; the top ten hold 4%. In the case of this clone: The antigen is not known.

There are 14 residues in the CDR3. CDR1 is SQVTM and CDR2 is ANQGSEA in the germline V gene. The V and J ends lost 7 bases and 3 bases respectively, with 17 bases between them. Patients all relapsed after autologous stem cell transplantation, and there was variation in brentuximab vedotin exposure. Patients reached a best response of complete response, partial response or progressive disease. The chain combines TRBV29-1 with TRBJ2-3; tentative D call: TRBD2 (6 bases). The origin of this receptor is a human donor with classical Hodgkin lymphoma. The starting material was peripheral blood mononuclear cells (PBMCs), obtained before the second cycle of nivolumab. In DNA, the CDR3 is TGCAGCGGCACTTGGGGGGATTCGACAGATACGCAGTATTTT. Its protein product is CSGTWGDSTDTQYF.